Below, 7 T cell receptor beta chains from the same sample are listed, as sequenced in a study of OX40 agonist ivuxolimab in advanced cancers. The library was prepared using the immunoSEQ multiplex PCR assay. Entries here come from immuneACCESS through TCRdb and include only in-frame sequences with V and J called. Some clones fail to appear in such tables; in the studies checked, an unresolved V gene covers under half of the shortfall, and the cause of the remainder is unknown. The sample table lists about 98,000 clones, around 94% of them with a count of one. Jointly, the top ten make up around 0.25% of the sample. The starting material was CD4+ or CD8+ T cells sorted from blood, obtained in a trial of the OX40 agonist ivuxolimab. These receptors all come from an adult with an advanced solid tumor such as melanoma, head and neck, liver or kidney cancer.

The chain carries TRBV19 and TRBJ2-1; 11 nucleotides agree with TRBD2. V was clipped by 5 bases and J by 5 bases; unmatched bases: 11. CDR1 is LNHDA, CDR2 SQIVND, per germline (reference sequence). The CDR3 is made up of 17 amino acids. The CDR3: CASSRNGLAGGDNEQFF. The CDR3 nucleotides read TGTGCCAGTAGTCGAAACGGGCTAGCGGGAGGCGACAATGAGCAGTTCTTC.

The chain links TRBV5-4 to TRBJ2-1; maybe TRBD1 (6 bases). CDR3 size: 13 residues. Germline lookup yields CDR1 SGHNT and CDR2 YYREEE (reference sequence). V shed 2 bases and J shed 8 bases, with 11 bases lying between them. The CDR3 is CASSFEGVDEQFF. The CDR3 coding sequence is TGTGCCAGCAGCTTCGAGGGGGTCGATGAGCAGTTCTTC.

The genes are TRBV9 and TRBJ2-2; tentatively, D is TRBD2 (6 bases). Trimming took off 6 bases at V and 3 bases at J, with 12 bases between the two ends. The CDR3 contains 14 residues. Germline CDR1 SGDLS, CDR2 YYNGEE. CDR3 loop: CASTPAGYTGELFF. In nucleotides, the CDR3 is TGTGCCAGCACTCCCGCGGGGTACACCGGGGAGCTGTTTTTT. Drawing the rest from reference TRBV9 and TRBJ2-2, the complete variable domain is DSGVTQTPKHLITATGQRVTLRCSPRSGDLSVYWYQQSLDQGLQFLIQYYNGEERAKGNILERFSAQQFPDLHSELNLSSLELGDSALYFCASTPAGYTGELFFGEGSRLTVL.

V gene TRBV6-5 combines with J gene TRBJ2-5, with TRBD2 matching 9 bases. Germline V CDR1 and CDR2: MNHEY, SVGAGI. This CDR3 comprises 16 residues. The ends lost 0 bases at V and 2 bases at J; junction bases unmatched: 4. The CDR3 nucleotides are TGTGCCAGCAGTTACTCTCCAGCGGGGGGTCAAGAGACCCAGTACTTC. Translated: CASSYSPAGGQETQYF.

V gene TRBV18 combines with J gene TRBJ2-4; D uncertain. Germline V gene lookup returns CDR1 KGHSH and CDR2 LQKENI. Trimming cost V 0 bases and J 4 bases, with 7 bases left between them. The CDR3 spans 14 residues. The CDR3: CASSPPTGKNIQYF. The CDR3 DNA reads TGTGCCAGCTCACCACCAACCGGTAAAAACATTCAGTACTTC.

V usage is TRBV18 and J usage is TRBJ1-2; D gene uncertain. This CDR3 region has 15 residues. V was shortened by 4 bases and J by 6 bases, with 18 bases between the two germline ends. CDR1 and CDR2 (germline): KGHSH, LQKENI. The CDR3 protein is CASSLAGGDGDGYTF. In DNA, the CDR3 is TGTGCCAGCTCACTGGCAGGCGGAGATGGAGATGGCTACACCTTC.

This clone was counted a few times. The V and J genes are TRBV28 and TRBJ1-2; no firm D call. Trimming pared 1 base from V and 4 bases from J, leaving 7 bases between. The CDR3 spans 13 residues. The germline V gene encodes CDR1 MDHEN and CDR2 SYDVKM. The CDR3 is CASSLLAVYGYTF. The CDR3 bases are TGTGCCAGCAGTTTATTGGCAGTCTATGGCTACACCTTC.